The 27 T cell receptor beta chains reported below all come from one sample, sequenced in a study of beta chain features in type 1 diabetes. Broader study findings: Shortening of TCRB CDR3s, moderate but significant, appeared in all four CD4+ subsets of Type 1 diabetes patients.

Their antigen targets remain unknown. The study reverse transcribed the entire isolated RNA, so it sequenced expressed TCRB transcripts. The protocol was immunoSEQ multiplex PCR, while the TCRdb copy is restricted to in-frame clones and leaves out a portion. Among 640,000 or so clones, 11% to 15% were seen once, and the ten largest hold just under 0.04%. The specimen was naive CD4+ T cells from blood. The receptors come from a man between 18 and 29 years old with type 1 diabetes.

A few counts support this clone. The rearrangement joins TRBV27 to TRBJ2-7, with TRBD2 as a possible D gene (6 bases). Trimming shortened V by 3 bases and J by 2 bases, and 11 bases separated the two germline ends. The CDR3 runs to 14 residues. From germline, CDR1 is MNHEY and CDR2 SMNVEV (reference sequence). The CDR3 reads CASSFRAGPYEQYF. The CDR3 DNA reads TGTGCCAGCAGTTTCCGGGCGGGGCCCTACGAGCAGTACTTC.

The V gene is TRBV13, the J gene TRBJ2-7; the match to TRBD2 covers 8 bases. The ends lost 0 bases at V and 1 base at J; junction bases unmatched: 5. Germline V gene lookup returns CDR1 PRHDT and CDR2 FYEKMQ (reference sequence). The CDR3 consists of 16 residues. The CDR3 sequence: CASSLGLLAVSYEQYF. In nucleotides, the CDR3 is TGTGCCAGCAGCTTAGGCTTACTAGCGGTGTCCTACGAGCAGTACTTC.

This clone was detected a few times. The chain carries TRBV2 and TRBJ1-5, with TRBD1 as a possible D gene (6 bases). This CDR3 spans 14 amino acids. Trimming stripped 6 bases from V and 4 bases from J, with 13 bases between. Germline V gives CDR1 SNHLY, CDR2 FYNNEI. CDR3 nucleotide sequence: TGTGCCAGCAGCCAATCCCAGGGGAATCAGCCCCAGCATTTT. Translated: CASSQSQGNQPQHF.

This clone has just a few counts. The rearrangement joins TRBV2 to TRBJ2-1; 10 bases align to TRBD1. V lost 8 bases, J lost 8 bases, and 6 bases stayed unmatched. This CDR3 spans 13 amino acids. The V gene's germline CDR1 is SNHLY and CDR2 FYNNEI. CDR3 DNA sequence: TGTGCCAGCCTCAGGGGACAGGGGTATGAGCAGTTCTTC. This sequence encodes CASLRGQGYEQFF.

This clone turned up a few times. This sequence joins TRBV4-1 and TRBJ2-4; D might be TRBD1 (6 bases). The V end was cut by 3 bases, the J end by 0 bases, with 9 bases between. The CDR3 has 15 residues. Germline V gene sequence: CDR1 MGHRA, CDR2 YSYEKL. CDR3 DNA: TGCGCCAGCAGCCAGGGGACACTAGCCAAAAACATTCAGTACTTC. It is translated as CASSQGTLAKNIQYF.

This sequence joins TRBV25-1 and TRBJ2-4, with D tentatively TRBD1 (6 bases). The germline V and J ends were trimmed by 4 bases and 0 bases, with 16 bases remaining between them. This CDR3 region has 17 residues. Germline CDR1 is MGHDK and CDR2 is SYGVNS. CDR3 in amino acids: CASSGETGAPAKNIQYF. Written as DNA, the CDR3 is TGTGCCAGCAGTGGAGAGACAGGAGCACCAGCCAAAAACATTCAGTACTTC.

This clone appeared a few times. The V gene is TRBV28, the J gene TRBJ1-5; 7 bases match TRBD1. V was pared by 6 bases and J by 5 bases, with 10 bases of the junction left unmatched. Germline V lookup: CDR1 MDHEN, CDR2 SYDVKM. This CDR3 is 15 amino acids long. DNA of the CDR3: TGTGCCAGCAGGGGCGGGACAGAAGTCCATCAGCCCCAGCATTTT. Translating gives CASRGGTEVHQPQHF.

This clone has more than one count but fewer than ten. V usage is TRBV11-2 and J usage is TRBJ1-1, with a possible D match to TRBD1 (5 bases). V was cut by 7 bases and J by 5 bases, with 14 bases left in between. Per germline, CDR1 SGHAT and CDR2 FQNNGV. The CDR3 is 13 residues long. The CDR3 reads CASMGVGLTEAFF. CDR3 nucleotides: TGTGCCAGCATGGGGGTTGGGCTAACTGAAGCTTTCTTT. Based on the CDR3 plus reference TRBV11-2 and TRBJ1-1, the full variable domain is EAGVAQSPRYKIIEKRQSVAFWCNPISGHATLYWYQQILGQGPKLLIQFQNNGVVDDSQLPKDRFSAERLKGVDSTLKIQPAKLEDSAVYLCASMGVGLTEAFFGQGTRLTVV.

This clone was recorded a few times. A junction boundary mismatches the germline segment, possibly from a read error. The chain recombines TRBV7-7 with TRBJ2-5; 9 nucleotides agree with TRBD1. Germline V gives CDR1 SSHAT, CDR2 FNYEAQ (reference sequence). The CDR3 is made up of 15 amino acids. The CDR3 DNA is TGTGCTAGCAGCTTATTGGGACAGGGTGAAGAGACCCAGTACTTC. It codes for CASSLLGQGEETQYF.

For this clone: The sample has other DNA sequences that encode this CDR3 too. The chain recombines TRBV20-1 with TRBJ1-1, with no clear D. CDR1 DFQATT and CDR2 SNEGSKA come from the germline V gene (reference sequence). This CDR3 comprises 11 residues. V lost 5 bases to trimming and J lost 1 base, with 5 bases between them. CDR3 nucleotide sequence: TGCAGTGCTGGGCCGAACACTGAAGCTTTCTTT. Translation gives CSAGPNTEAFF.

This clone was seen more than once but under ten times. The rearrangement uses TRBV6-5 and TRBJ2-7, with 8 positions matching TRBD1. The CDR3 totals 16 residues. Trimming removed 0 bases from V and 1 base from J; junction bases left unmatched: 5. Germline V lookup: CDR1 MNHEY, CDR2 SVGAGI. CDR3 DNA sequence: TGTGCCAGCAGTTACTCGAACCGGGACAGGTCCTACGAGCAGTACTTC. The encoded protein is CASSYSNRDRSYEQYF.

In this sample, this clone turned up many times. The chain employs TRBV23-1 and TRBJ2-1; 7 nucleotides agree with TRBD1. TRBV23-1 is an ORF for which the function is uncertain. V gave up 8 bases and J gave up 13 bases; unmatched junction bases: 11. This CDR3 comprises 12 residues. Written as DNA, the CDR3 is TGCGCCAGCCGAGACAGGGTATGGCTTCAGTTCTTC. This encodes CASRDRVWLQFF.

This clone was seen a few times. The chain has TRBV23-1 and TRBJ2-1; 7 bases are a match to TRBD2. TRBV23-1 is an ORF for which the function is uncertain. The CDR3 runs 16 residues. J gave up 7 bases and V 3 bases, and 12 bases lay outside the gene matches. CDR3 residues: CASSHYRDYGENEQFF. The CDR3 DNA sequence: TGCGCCAGCAGTCACTACCGGGACTACGGGGAGAATGAGCAGTTCTTC.

The CDR3 sequence: CASSPRYEQYF. CDR3 sequence (DNA): TGTGCCAGCAGCCCTCGGTACGAGCAGTACTTC. The genes are TRBV13 and TRBJ2-7, with D hard to call. Deletions cut 5 bases from V and 4 bases from J, with 6 bases between. CDR1 and CDR2 (germline): PRHDT, FYEKMQ (reference sequence). This CDR3 has 11 amino acids. The full variable domain, completed using reference TRBV13 and TRBJ2-7, is AAGVIQSPRHLIKEKRETATLKCYPIPRHDTVYWYQQGPGQDPQFLISFYEKMQSDKGSIPDRFSAQQFSDYHSELNMSSLELGDSALYFCASSPRYEQYFGPGTRLTVT.

Worth noting for this clone: Distinct nucleotide sequences in the sample also encode this CDR3. This chain connects TRBV29-1 to TRBJ2-7; no firm D call. Germline values: CDR1 SQVTM, CDR2 ANQGSEA. This CDR3 is built from 10 residues. Trimming pared 6 bases from V and 1 base from J, leaving 4 bases between. CDR3 protein: CSVGSYEQYF. The CDR3 DNA reads TGCAGCGTAGGATCCTACGAGCAGTACTTC.

This clone was seen only a few times. The chain uses TRBV29-1 and TRBJ2-1; D not resolved. This CDR3 contains 14 residues. The V end was cut by 1 base, the J end by 3 bases, with 10 bases between. Germline values: CDR1 SQVTM, CDR2 ANQGSEA. DNA of the CDR3: TGCAGCGTTGAAGGACGCTTATTCTACAATGAGCAGTTCTTC. This encodes CSVEGRLFYNEQFF.

The V and J genes are TRBV5-8 and TRBJ1-2; possible D gene TRBD1, 5 bases. The CDR3 extends over 15 amino acids. The germline V gene has CDR1 SGHTS and CDR2 YDEGEE. V shed 0 bases and J shed 4 bases, with 13 bases lying between them. The CDR3 nucleotides are TGTGCCAGCAGCTTGGTGGGACTTCGACTCTATGGCTACACCTTC. It codes for CASSLVGLRLYGYTF. Full variable domain (remainder filled in from reference TRBV5-8 and TRBJ1-2): EAGVTQSPTHLIKTRGQQATLRCSPISGHTSVYWYQQALGLGLQFLLWYDEGEERNRGNFPPRFSGRQFPNYSSELNVNALELEDSALYLCASSLVGLRLYGYTFGSGTRLTVV.

This clone was detected only a few times. This rearrangement joins TRBV7-9 to TRBJ2-5; 8 bases are shared with TRBD1. CDR1 is SEHNR, CDR2 FQNEAQ, per germline (reference sequence). The CDR3 extends over 17 amino acids. V dropped 3 bases and J dropped 3; count of bases not matched to a gene: 12. The CDR3 sequence is CASSFPSVDRGEETQYF. CDR3 nucleotides: TGTGCCAGCAGCTTCCCCTCTGTTGACAGGGGAGAAGAGACCCAGTACTTC.

The table lists this clone with a few counts. This chain joins TRBV23-1 and TRBJ2-7; 9 nucleotides agree with TRBD1. TRBV23-1 is labeled an ORF, and its function is uncertain. The CDR3 spans 19 residues. Losses at the gene ends were 9 bases for V and 4 bases for J; bases not matched to a gene: 25. The DNA for the CDR3 is TGCGCCAGTAGTAACCCACTTATCCAGGCCGACAGGGGGAAGTACGAGCAGTACTTC. It translates to CASSNPLIQADRGKYEQYF.

The rearrangement uses TRBV7-2 and TRBJ1-2; D is unclear. The germline V gene has CDR1 SGHTA and CDR2 FQGNSA. V was shortened by 2 bases and J by 3 bases, with 10 bases between the two germline ends. The CDR3 runs 14 residues. CDR3: CASSLKEAYYGYTF. The CDR3 region has the DNA TGTGCCAGCAGCTTAAAGGAGGCCTACTATGGCTACACCTTC.

The chain combines TRBV6-5 with TRBJ2-1; a possible D gene is TRBD2 (5 bases). CDR3 length: 15 residues. In germline, CDR1 is MNHEY, CDR2 SVGAGI. The V end lost 4 bases, the J end lost 8 bases, and 18 bases lay between the germline ends. CDR3 residues: CASSSPERTRYEQFF. The CDR3 nucleotides read TGTGCCAGCAGTTCCCCCGAACGCACTAGGTATGAGCAGTTCTTC.

The rearrangement uses TRBV6-5 and TRBJ2-7; weak D call: TRBD1 (5 bases). V was trimmed by 4 bases and J by 7 bases, leaving 23 bases between them. The germline gives CDR1 MNHEY, CDR2 SVGAGI. The CDR3 is made up of 16 amino acids. The CDR3 nucleotides read TGTGCCAGCAGTTCCGACTTCGACAGCCTTCCTAGTGAGCAGTACTTC. Its translation: CASSSDFDSLPSEQYF.

V usage is TRBV11-2 and J usage is TRBJ2-3; D is perhaps TRBD2 (5 bases). Germline V lookup: CDR1 SGHAT, CDR2 FQNNGV. The V end was cut by 3 bases, the J end by 10 bases, with 23 bases between. The CDR3 length is 16 residues. The CDR3, as DNA: TGTGCCAGCAGCTTGAGGGAGAGGGATCCCTCAACGGCGCAGTATTTT. Amino acid sequence: CASSLRERDPSTAQYF.

This clone was counted between two and nine times. The rearrangement joins TRBV28 to TRBJ1-2, with D possibly TRBD1 on 6 matching bases. The V gene lost 2 bases and the J gene lost 8 bases, with 9 bases spanning the gap. Germline V lookup: CDR1 MDHEN, CDR2 SYDVKM. The CDR3 spans 12 residues. This chain's CDR3 is CASSLGGTGYTF. The CDR3 region has the DNA TGTGCCAGCAGTTTAGGAGGGACAGGCTACACCTTC.

V gene TRBV7-2 combines with J gene TRBJ1-1; 7 nucleotides agree with TRBD1. Looked up from germline, CDR1 is SGHTA and CDR2 is FQGNSA. Trimming took 2 bases from V and 4 from J; bases not matched to a gene: 7. The CDR3 extends over 15 amino acids. Here the CDR3 DNA reads TGTGCCAGCAGCTTATCAGCAGGGGGGAGCACTGAAGCTTTCTTT. Encoded protein: CASSLSAGGSTEAFF.

The sample holds a few counts of this clone. The rearrangement joins TRBV14 to TRBJ2-4; 8 nucleotides agree with TRBD1. Trimming cost V 3 bases and J 8 bases; bases outside gene matches: 3. The CDR3 has 13 residues. Germline V gene sequence: CDR1 SGHDN, CDR2 FVKESK. This CDR3 reads CASSHLDRDIQYF. As DNA, the CDR3 is TGTGCCAGCAGCCACCTGGACAGGGACATTCAGTACTTC.

The chain joins TRBV30 to TRBJ1-1; D unclear. With 4 bases removed from V and 2 bases from J, the gap between germline ends came to 14 bases. Germline V CDR1 and CDR2: GTSNPN, SVGIG (reference sequence). CDR3 length: 14 residues. DNA for the CDR3: TGTGCCTGGACCTTGGGAGGTTCCAACACTGAAGCTTTCTTT. Protein: CAWTLGGSNTEAFF. The full variable domain, in which reference TRBV30 and TRBJ1-1 provide the parts outside the CDR3, is SQTIHQWPATLVQPVGSPLSLECTVEGTSNPNLYWYRQAAGRGLQLLFYSVGIGQISSEVPQNLSASRPQDRQFILSSKKLLLSDSGFYLCAWTLGGSNTEAFFGQGTRLTVV.